This is a list of T cell receptor beta chains from one sample in a study of blood T cell repertoires in COVID-19. Assay: immunoSEQ multiplex PCR; the TCRdb copy retains only in-frame clones and omits some. The table includes just under 350,000 clones, 87% detected once. The sample comprised peripheral blood. All receptors derive from a woman in her 50s with COVID-19, enrolled during active disease. CDR3s include the opening cysteine and the closing phenylalanine or tryptophan.

V gene: TRBV6-4; CDR3 protein: CASSADRGRTSSYNSPLHF
V gene: TRBV11-3; CDR3 protein: CASSYGTGGETQYF
V gene: TRBV19; CDR3 protein: CARTYSDRNSGANVLTF
V gene: TRBV5-1; CDR3 protein: CASSLVVSGSLGNEQFF
V gene: TRBV7-2; CDR3 protein: CASSLGLSGGYTF
V gene: TRBV3-1/TRBV3-2; CDR3 protein: CASSRTGGRNEQYF
V gene: TRBV7-9; CDR3 protein: CAGGTGAGLPYGYTF
V gene: TRBV2; CDR3 protein: CASRRTGREFQMSSYEQYF
V gene: TRBV2; CDR3 protein: CASKRTSANTGELFF
V gene: TRBV4-1; CDR3 protein: CASSLGQGRQNEQFF
V gene: TRBV19; CDR3 protein: CASSISTGGTNEKLFF
V gene: TRBV6-6; CDR3 protein: CASSYSSPGQGYGYTF
V gene: TRBV5-3; CDR3 protein: CARIPGGIINEQFF
V gene: TRBV5-1; CDR3 protein: CASSLPQGGTQYF
V gene: TRBV6-5; CDR3 protein: CASRDSGSYNEQFF
V gene: TRBV5-1; CDR3 protein: CASSFLSEVSYTEAFF
V gene: TRBV15; CDR3 protein: CATSRDRARDDEQYF
V gene: TRBV5-4; CDR3 protein: CASSFESLNEQFF
V gene: TRBV6-5; CDR3 protein: CASSYSLGFTYEQYF
V gene: TRBV25-1; CDR3 protein: CASITSGASGTEAFF
V gene: TRBV28; CDR3 protein: CASNIAGTSGRHF
V gene: TRBV7-3; CDR3 protein: CASSFNGQGPGANVLTF
V gene: TRBV28; CDR3 protein: CASSFGVLAGMGGEETQYF
V gene: TRBV6-2/TRBV6-3; CDR3 protein: CASSGGGAGGQPQHF
V gene: TRBV30; CDR3 protein: CAWSVRGRRNSPLHF
V gene: TRBV28; CDR3 protein: CASSLRGTGGIGSPLHF
V gene: TRBV19; CDR3 protein: CASNPRGGYGYTF
V gene: TRBV11-3; CDR3 protein: CASSFPRGTMNTEAFF
V gene: TRBV6-4; CDR3 protein: CASRRLAGYNEQFF
V gene: TRBV28; CDR3 protein: CASSPTSGSPRISYEQYF
V gene: TRBV19; CDR3 protein: CASSPGQGHSYEQYF
V gene: TRBV19; CDR3 protein: CASSKLAGERRETQYF
V gene: TRBV5-6; CDR3 protein: CASSGQLAAGTDTQYF
V gene: TRBV20-1; CDR3 protein: CSASVGTSGIYEQFF
V gene: TRBV7-9; CDR3 protein: CASSLNQGTYEQYF
V gene: TRBV7-9; CDR3 protein: CASSLGQALNEKLFF
V gene: TRBV19; CDR3 protein: CASSIGGTGVRGNTIYF
V gene: TRBV6-4; CDR3 protein: CASSQREGPYEQYF
V gene: TRBV24-1; CDR3 protein: CATSGQGAGNQPQHF
V gene: TRBV19; CDR3 protein: CASSYNPGSGGYTF
V gene: TRBV5-1; CDR3 protein: CASSNYRATDTQYF
V gene: TRBV19; CDR3 protein: CASSIDGTRSSYNSPLHF
V gene: TRBV7-9; CDR3 protein: CASSSTTENTEAFF
V gene: TRBV7-9; CDR3 protein: CASSPGLANTGELFF
V gene: TRBV20-1; CDR3 protein: CSASRQGTEAFF
V gene: TRBV4-1; CDR3 protein: CASSQEGGGAGELFF
V gene: TRBV7-3; CDR3 protein: CASSSRDRAFGDTQYF
V gene: TRBV7-6; CDR3 protein: CASSPVQETQYF
V gene: TRBV30; CDR3 protein: CAWKGQKISTDTQYF
V gene: TRBV19; CDR3 protein: CASSIGDRYEQYF
V gene: TRBV6-5; CDR3 protein: CASSSQGTYNEQFF
V gene: TRBV18; CDR3 protein: CASSTGGAGANVLTF
V gene: TRBV19; CDR3 protein: CASSIRSGGNTIYF